The sample holds a few counts of the clone carrying this TCR beta chain. TCR beta CDR3 region amplification was performed from RNA transcripts. Initially, a first-round RT-PCR of the TCR CDR3 employed the HTBI primer set. TCRdb re-called the multiplex PCR reads through MiXCR, storing one row per CDR3 protein. The sample shows some 500,000 distinct CDR3 sequences, 24% of them seen only once. This sample stems from a study of T cells in Graves' hyperthyroidism and ophthalmopathy. The V gene's germline CDR1 is WNHNN and CDR2 SYGVQD (reference sequence). The CDR3 is 16 residues long. V was trimmed by 4 bases and J by 0 bases, leaving 15 bases between them.

This rearrangement joins TRBV10-1 to TRBJ1-1; D call uncertain. The material sequenced was blood. This clonotype originated in a woman aged 25-40 years with Graves' ophthalmopathy. CDR3 coding DNA: TGCGCCAGCAGTGGCCGGTCCCGTGGGATGAACACTGAAGCTTTCTTT. Translation: CASSGRSRGMNTEAFF.